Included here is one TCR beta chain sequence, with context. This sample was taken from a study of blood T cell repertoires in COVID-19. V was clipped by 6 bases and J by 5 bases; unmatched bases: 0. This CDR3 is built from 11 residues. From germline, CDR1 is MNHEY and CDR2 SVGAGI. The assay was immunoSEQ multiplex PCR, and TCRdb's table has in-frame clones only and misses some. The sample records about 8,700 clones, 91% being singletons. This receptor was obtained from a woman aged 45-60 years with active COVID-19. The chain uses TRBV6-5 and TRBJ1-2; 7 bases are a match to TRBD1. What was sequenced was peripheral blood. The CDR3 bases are TGTGCCAGCAGGGACAGGTATGGCTACACCTTC. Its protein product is CASRDRYGYTF.